This entry describes one T cell receptor beta chain. The antigen is undetermined. This sample stems from a study of T-cell reconstitution after alpha-beta-depleted transplantation in children. Preparing the TCRbeta library involved the use of unique molecular identifiers. TCRdb passed the PCR reads through MiXCR, listing each CDR3 protein once. This sample yields 530,000 or so distinct CDR3 sequences, of which more than 20% are seen a single time; about 35% belongs to the top ten. Whole-study findings and limits: The origin of alpha-beta T cells about two months after transplant was reportedly several hundred expanded graft clones. Fresh T-cell production supplied most of the T-cell counts and diversity seen one year after transplant. Diversity of TCRbeta at day 60 was high in some patients, arising from surviving recipient T cells and thymic progenitors.

The CDR3 has 15 residues. Germline assignment: CDR1 SGHRS and CDR2 YFSETQ. J was trimmed by 2 bases and V by 4 bases; bases with no gene match: 9. The sample here was PBMCs, taken before TCRalphabeta/CD19-depleted stem cell transplant. The source is a boy under two years old with Wiskott-Aldrich syndrome, due to receive a stem cell transplant. This rearrangement joins TRBV5-1 to TRBJ2-7, with 7 bases identical to TRBD2. CDR3 nucleotides: TGCGCCAGCAGCGAAAGGGGCACTAGCGCCTACGAGCAGTACTTC. It yields the protein CASSERGTSAYEQYF.